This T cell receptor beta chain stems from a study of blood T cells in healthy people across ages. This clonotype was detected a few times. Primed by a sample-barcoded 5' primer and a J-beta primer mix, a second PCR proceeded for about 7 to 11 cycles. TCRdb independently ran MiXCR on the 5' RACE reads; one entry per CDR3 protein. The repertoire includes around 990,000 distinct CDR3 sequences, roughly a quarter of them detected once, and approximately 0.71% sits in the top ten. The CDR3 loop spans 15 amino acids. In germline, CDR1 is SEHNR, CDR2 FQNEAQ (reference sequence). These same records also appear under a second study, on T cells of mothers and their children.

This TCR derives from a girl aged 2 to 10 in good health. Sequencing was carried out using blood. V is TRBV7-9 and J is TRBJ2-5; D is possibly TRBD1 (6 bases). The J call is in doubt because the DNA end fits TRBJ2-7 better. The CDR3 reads CASSLIGGRTYEQYF. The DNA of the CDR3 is TGTGCCAGCAGCTTAATTGGGGGCCGGACCTACGAGCAGTACTTC.